This T cell receptor (beta chain) stems from a study of radiation and T cells in renal cell carcinoma. Time point meaning: blood 4 weeks post-SBRT, at nephrectomy. Sample treatment: 15 Gy SBRT to primary tumor, nephrectomy 4 weeks later. Serial blood draws occurred at baseline and 2 and 4 weeks post-SBRT. CDR3 size: 15 residues. CDR1 is SGHTA and CDR2 is FQGTGA in the germline V gene. Trimming took 2 bases from V and 6 from J; bases not matched to a gene: 4. As to this clone: Its antigen is as yet unknown.

Clones were read by immunoSEQ multiplex PCR, and TCRdb kept only the in-frame ones, dropping some. This repertoire shows 65,000 or so clones, about 83% found once; its top ten account for approximately 6.8%. Points from the study as a whole: Pretreatment tumor biopsies were lacking, so baseline clonotypes are unknown.

The rearrangement links TRBV7-3 to TRBJ2-1; 10 positions match TRBD2. The sample was blood, taken from a patient whose treatment included radiotherapy and nephrectomy. The origin of this receptor is a man aged 55 to 70 with renal cell carcinoma. The CDR3 nucleotides read TGTGCCAGCAGCTTATCTAGCGGGAGCCCCAATGAGCAGTTCTTC. Its translation is CASSLSSGSPNEQFF.